Described below is a single TCR beta chain sequence and its context. The record originates from a study of blood T cell repertoires in COVID-19. Looking at the study overall: Sites in the United States, Italy and Spain provided acute and convalescent COVID-19 samples. T cells, B-cell-depleted T cells, or PBMCs supplied cDNA or gDNA.

As handled by the study authors: Amplifying reference gene primers gave estimates of nucleated cell counts. Only in-frame clones appear in the TCRdb table, and some are missing; sequencing was by immunoSEQ multiplex PCR. That table is the source of V, J and clone size, and D and trimming were worked out from the DNA. The sample holds 150,000 to 200,000 clones; around nine tenths are singletons and the top ten take around a fifth. The sequence was obtained from a man aged 55 to 70 with active or convalescent COVID-19. The specimen sequenced was peripheral blood.

As DNA, the CDR3 is TGTGCCAGCAGCTTATGGTCGGATGGCTACACCTTC. Translated, it gives CASSLWSDGYTF. The chain employs TRBV7-9 and TRBJ1-2; no reliable D call. The CDR3 is 12 residues long. Trimming took off 2 bases at V and 6 bases at J, with 7 bases between the two ends. Germline CDR1 reads SEHNR; CDR2 reads FQNEAQ (reference sequence).